This TCR beta chain was identified in a study of cytomegalovirus exposure and HLA in healthy donors. Generated by immunoSEQ multiplex PCR, the TCRdb table keeps only in-frame clones and is missing some. The repertoire holds over 150,000 clones, with under 95% as singletons. This receptor was identified in a woman aged 18-30 years in good health and CMV-seropositive. The sequenced sample was PBMCs.

CDR3 protein: CASSSGGPREKLFF. The CDR3 coding sequence is TGCGCCAGCAGCTCAGGGGGCCCCCGCGAAAAACTGTTTTTT. The chain has TRBV4-1 and TRBJ1-4, with 8 bases that match TRBD1. The length of the CDR3 is 14 residues. V lost 5 bases and J lost 8; bases outside the gene matches: 7. CDR1 and CDR2 (germline): MGHRA, YSYEKL.